This is a list of T cell receptor beta chains from one sample in a study of cytomegalovirus exposure and HLA in healthy donors. Some clones are missing from TCRdb's copy, which holds only in-frame ones; the method was immunoSEQ multiplex PCR. The table has 50,000 or so clones, about 77% seen once. Sequencing was performed on PBMCs. These receptors were obtained from a woman in her 40s in good health and CMV-seropositive. CDR3s include the opening cysteine and the closing phenylalanine or tryptophan. Each record gives: clone size, V gene, J gene, CDR3 length, D gene, CDR3 protein. A D gene is named only where the DNA matches it firmly. Clone size appears in some rows only: once, few, many, or a class for an expanded clone.

clone_size: NA
v_call: TRBV7-2
j_call: TRBJ1-5
cdr3_length: 15
d_call: NA
cdr3_aa: CASSRSGSLGQPQHF

clone_size: NA
v_call: TRBV11-3
j_call: TRBJ2-1
cdr3_length: 15
d_call: TRBD1
cdr3_aa: CASSSPGQGGNEQFF

clone_size: NA
v_call: TRBV29-1
j_call: TRBJ2-5
cdr3_length: 15
d_call: TRBD2
cdr3_aa: CSVESLTSARETQYF

clone_size: NA
v_call: TRBV7-9
j_call: TRBJ2-3
cdr3_length: 15
d_call: NA
cdr3_aa: CASSRGGELADTQYF

clone_size: NA
v_call: TRBV4-1
j_call: TRBJ2-2
cdr3_length: 17
d_call: TRBD1
cdr3_aa: CASTRTGGPSHTGELFF

clone_size: few
v_call: TRBV2
j_call: TRBJ1-4
cdr3_length: 18
d_call: NA
cdr3_aa: CASSRAPGRGGTNEKLFF

clone_size: NA
v_call: TRBV11-2
j_call: TRBJ2-1
cdr3_length: 12
d_call: NA
cdr3_aa: CASSFLGGEQFF

clone_size: few
v_call: TRBV10-3
j_call: TRBJ1-2
cdr3_length: 14
d_call: TRBD1
cdr3_aa: CAISAGQGIWGYTF

clone_size: NA
v_call: TRBV2
j_call: TRBJ2-3
cdr3_length: 15
d_call: TRBD2
cdr3_aa: CASRWTSGLSDTQYF

clone_size: NA
v_call: TRBV11-2
j_call: TRBJ1-3
cdr3_length: 15
d_call: NA
cdr3_aa: CASSLPRDSGNTIYF

clone_size: once
v_call: TRBV29-1
j_call: TRBJ2-3
cdr3_length: 13
d_call: TRBD2
cdr3_aa: CSVGGTSGHTQYF

clone_size: NA
v_call: TRBV11-2
j_call: TRBJ1-1
cdr3_length: 15
d_call: NA
cdr3_aa: CASSLGQTVNTEAFF

clone_size: few
v_call: TRBV9
j_call: TRBJ1-4
cdr3_length: 15
d_call: NA
cdr3_aa: CASSTSGWANEKLFF

clone_size: NA
v_call: TRBV12-2
j_call: TRBJ1-1
cdr3_length: 16
d_call: NA
cdr3_aa: CASRLVGWTENTEAFF

clone_size: NA
v_call: TRBV29-1
j_call: TRBJ2-1
cdr3_length: 17
d_call: TRBD1
cdr3_aa: CSVELGGQGQGSFEQFF

clone_size: NA
v_call: TRBV7-2
j_call: TRBJ2-5
cdr3_length: 13
d_call: TRBD1
cdr3_aa: CASSNRGWETQYF

clone_size: NA
v_call: TRBV28
j_call: TRBJ1-3
cdr3_length: 17
d_call: NA
cdr3_aa: CASSFHLPGLSGNTIYF

clone_size: NA
v_call: TRBV15
j_call: TRBJ2-3
cdr3_length: 14
d_call: NA
cdr3_aa: CATSDYRSTDTQYF

clone_size: NA
v_call: TRBV14
j_call: TRBJ1-1
cdr3_length: 17
d_call: TRBD1
cdr3_aa: CASSGRRQGPLNTEAFF

clone_size: NA
v_call: TRBV9
j_call: TRBJ2-1
cdr3_length: 14
d_call: TRBD1
cdr3_aa: CASRSDRDYNEQFF

clone_size: NA
v_call: TRBV7-8
j_call: TRBJ2-1
cdr3_length: 15
d_call: TRBD2
cdr3_aa: CASSLALAGRNEQFF

clone_size: NA
v_call: TRBV15
j_call: TRBJ1-3
cdr3_length: 14
d_call: NA
cdr3_aa: CATSSGGSGNTIYF

clone_size: NA
v_call: TRBV18
j_call: TRBJ2-5
cdr3_length: 13
d_call: NA
cdr3_aa: CASSPHIQETQYF

clone_size: NA
v_call: TRBV15
j_call: TRBJ1-4
cdr3_length: 13
d_call: NA
cdr3_aa: CATSTLGGGELFF

clone_size: NA
v_call: TRBV5-4
j_call: TRBJ1-1
cdr3_length: 17
d_call: NA
cdr3_aa: CASSLGRVGLRSAEAFF

clone_size: NA
v_call: TRBV7-2
j_call: TRBJ2-5
cdr3_length: 16
d_call: TRBD2
cdr3_aa: CASSLGPSGGKETQYF

clone_size: NA
v_call: TRBV10-3
j_call: TRBJ2-6
cdr3_length: 16
d_call: NA
cdr3_aa: CAISEQYFSGANVLTF

clone_size: NA
v_call: TRBV7-2
j_call: TRBJ2-7
cdr3_length: 15
d_call: NA
cdr3_aa: CASSLEGTRFYEQYF

clone_size: NA
v_call: TRBV13
j_call: TRBJ2-5
cdr3_length: 16
d_call: TRBD2
cdr3_aa: CASSSRTSGGAETQYF

clone_size: NA
v_call: TRBV6-1
j_call: TRBJ2-7
cdr3_length: 10
d_call: NA
cdr3_aa: CANGDYEQYF

clone_size: NA
v_call: TRBV6-1
j_call: TRBJ2-1
cdr3_length: 15
d_call: NA
cdr3_aa: CASSGGMSSYNEQFF

clone_size: NA
v_call: TRBV6-1
j_call: TRBJ1-1
cdr3_length: 14
d_call: NA
cdr3_aa: CASRHPGQNTEAFF

clone_size: once
v_call: TRBV12-2
j_call: TRBJ1-2
cdr3_length: 12
d_call: NA
cdr3_aa: CASRVTGGGYTF

clone_size: NA
v_call: TRBV7-3
j_call: TRBJ1-1
cdr3_length: 15
d_call: TRBD1
cdr3_aa: CASRQDRAIFSEAFF

clone_size: NA
v_call: TRBV5-8
j_call: TRBJ2-1
cdr3_length: 18
d_call: TRBD1
cdr3_aa: CASSSTTGWGTGYNEQFF

clone_size: NA
v_call: TRBV5-1
j_call: TRBJ1-2
cdr3_length: 15
d_call: TRBD1
cdr3_aa: CASSLEGQGAVGYTF

clone_size: NA
v_call: TRBV2
j_call: TRBJ1-5
cdr3_length: 15
d_call: NA
cdr3_aa: CASTPRGGINQPQHF